Listed here are 7 T cell receptor beta chains from one sample, sequenced in a study of cytomegalovirus exposure and HLA in healthy donors. The PCR ran on 60 Vbeta and 13 Jbeta primers. The method was immunoSEQ multiplex PCR; TCRdb's version includes in-frame clones alone and lacks a portion of them. The repertoire has about 150,000 clones, about 88% of them found once; the top ten carry around 2%. Sequences were obtained from PBMCs. The receptor set was obtained from a woman aged 18-30 years in good health and CMV-seronegative.

The chain carries TRBV15 and TRBJ2-7; TRBD2 might be the D (6 bases). The CDR3 loop spans 14 amino acids. V was trimmed by 0 bases and J by 4 bases, leaving 10 bases between them. The germline V gene has CDR1 LNHNV and CDR2 YYDKDF (reference sequence). CDR3 loop: CATSRELASYEQYF. CDR3 bases: TGTGCCACCAGCAGAGAACTAGCCTCATACGAGCAGTACTTC.

Points on this clone: Different DNA sequences within this sample yield the same CDR3. The chain couples TRBV6-5 to TRBJ2-5; D not resolved. CDR1 MNHEY and CDR2 SVGAGI come from the germline V gene. The CDR3 extends over 11 amino acids. The germline V and J ends were trimmed by 6 bases and 5 bases, with 7 bases remaining between them. The CDR3 region is CASSSRETQYF. The CDR3 DNA follows: TGTGCCAGCAGCTCGAGGGAGACCCAGTACTTC.

The chain carries TRBV10-3 and TRBJ1-4; D not certain. Looked up from germline, CDR1 is ENHRY and CDR2 is SYGVKD. V was pared by 6 bases and J by 7 bases, with 6 bases between. The CDR3 consists of 11 residues. Here the CDR3 DNA reads TGTGCCATCAGCCCCGGTGAAAAACTGTTTTTT. Encoded protein: CAISPGEKLFF.

The chain links TRBV5-8 to TRBJ2-5; a weak D match, TRBD2 (6 bases). This CDR3 is 17 amino acids long. V was clipped by 0 bases and J by 5 bases, with 20 bases between them. CDR1 and CDR2 from the germline V gene are SGHTS and YDEGEE. The CDR3 loop is CASSLADFSGGGETQYF. CDR3 in DNA: TGTGCCAGCAGCTTGGCCGATTTTAGCGGAGGTGGGGAGACCCAGTACTTC. Drawing the rest from reference TRBV5-8 and TRBJ2-5, the complete variable domain is EAGVTQSPTHLIKTRGQQATLRCSPISGHTSVYWYQQALGLGLQFLLWYDEGEERNRGNFPPRFSGRQFPNYSSELNVNALELEDSALYLCASSLADFSGGGETQYFGPGTRLLVL.

The V and J genes are TRBV4-3 and TRBJ1-5; a possible D gene is TRBD1 (5 bases). V was pared by 3 bases and J by 6 bases, with 15 bases between. The CDR3 is made up of 15 amino acids. Per the germline V gene, CDR1 is LGHNA and CDR2 is YSLEER. The CDR3 loop reads CASSQRGWERQPQHF. The CDR3 bases are TGCGCCAGCAGCCAGCGGGGGTGGGAGCGTCAGCCCCAGCATTTT.

The chain joins TRBV25-1 to TRBJ2-1, with D possibly matching TRBD1 (6 bases). The CDR3 is 16 amino acids. CDR1 and CDR2 from the germline V gene are MGHDK and SYGVNS. V lost 3 bases and J lost 0, with 12 bases in between. The CDR3 DNA sequence: TGTGCCAGCAGTGAGACAGGTCGCAGCTCCTACAATGAGCAGTTCTTC. Amino acids: CASSETGRSSYNEQFF.

V and J are TRBV9 and TRBJ2-1; 12 nucleotides match TRBD2. J gave up 0 bases and V 4 bases, and 8 bases lay outside the gene matches. The CDR3 covers 18 residues. CDR1 is SGDLS, CDR2 YYNGEE, per germline. CDR3 DNA sequence: TGTGCCAGCAGCCCGGGACTAGCGGGTCTTAGCTCCTACAATGAGCAGTTCTTC. Encoded protein: CASSPGLAGLSSYNEQFF.